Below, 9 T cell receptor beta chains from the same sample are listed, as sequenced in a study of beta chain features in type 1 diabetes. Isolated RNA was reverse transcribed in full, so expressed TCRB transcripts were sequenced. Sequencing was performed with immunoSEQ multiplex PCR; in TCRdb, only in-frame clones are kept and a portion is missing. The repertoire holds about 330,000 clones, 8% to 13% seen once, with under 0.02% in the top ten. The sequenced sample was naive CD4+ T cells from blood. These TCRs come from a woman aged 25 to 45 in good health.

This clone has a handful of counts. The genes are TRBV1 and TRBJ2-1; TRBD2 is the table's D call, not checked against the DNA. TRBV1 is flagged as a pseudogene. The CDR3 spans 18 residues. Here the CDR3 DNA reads TGCACCAGCAGCCACCCCGGGGGGCAAAGCAGCTCCTACAATGAGCAGTTCTTC. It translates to CTSSHPGGQSSSYNEQFF.

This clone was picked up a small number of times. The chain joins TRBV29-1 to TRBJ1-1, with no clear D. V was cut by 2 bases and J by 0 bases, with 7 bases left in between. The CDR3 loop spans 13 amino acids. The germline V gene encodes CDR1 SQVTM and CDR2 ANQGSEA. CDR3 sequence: CSVELSMNTEAFF. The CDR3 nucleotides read TGCAGCGTTGAACTATCCATGAACACTGAAGCTTTCTTT.

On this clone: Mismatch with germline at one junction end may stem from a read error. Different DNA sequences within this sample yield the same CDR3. The CDR3 coding sequence is TGTGCCAGCTCCCCACCGGGACTAGCGGGATACAATGAGCAGTTCTTC. It specifies CASSPPGLAGYNEQFF. The J gene is TRBJ2-1, the V gene TRBV18, with TRBD2 matching 13 bases. CDR3 length: 16 residues. Looked up from germline, CDR1 is KGHSH and CDR2 is LQKENI.

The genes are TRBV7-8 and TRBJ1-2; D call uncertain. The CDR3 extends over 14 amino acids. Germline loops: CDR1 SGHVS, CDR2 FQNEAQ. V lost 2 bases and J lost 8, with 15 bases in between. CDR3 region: CASSLRRAHGGYTF. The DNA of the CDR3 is TGTGCCAGCAGCTTAAGGAGGGCACATGGAGGCTACACCTTC.

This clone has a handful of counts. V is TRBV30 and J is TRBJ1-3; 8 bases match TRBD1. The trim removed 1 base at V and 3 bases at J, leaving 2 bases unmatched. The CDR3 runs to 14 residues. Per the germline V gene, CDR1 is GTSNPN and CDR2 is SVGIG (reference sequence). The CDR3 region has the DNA TGTGCCTGGAGTGAGGACAGGGTTGGAAACACCATATATTTT. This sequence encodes CAWSEDRVGNTIYF.

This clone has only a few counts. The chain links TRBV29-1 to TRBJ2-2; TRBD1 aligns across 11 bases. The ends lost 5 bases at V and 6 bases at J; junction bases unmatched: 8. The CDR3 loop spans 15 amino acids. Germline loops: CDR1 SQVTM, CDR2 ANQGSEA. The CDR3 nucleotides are TGCAGCGTTCGGGGGACAGGGGGACGTTCCGGGGAGCTGTTTTTT. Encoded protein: CSVRGTGGRSGELFF.

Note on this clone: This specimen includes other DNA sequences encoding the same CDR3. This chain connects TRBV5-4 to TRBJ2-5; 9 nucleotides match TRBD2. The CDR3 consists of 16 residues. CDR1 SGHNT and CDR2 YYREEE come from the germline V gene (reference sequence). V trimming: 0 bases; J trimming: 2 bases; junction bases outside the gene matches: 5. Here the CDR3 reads CASSLGTSGLQETQYF. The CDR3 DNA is TGTGCCAGCAGCTTGGGAACTAGCGGGCTTCAAGAGACCCAGTACTTC.

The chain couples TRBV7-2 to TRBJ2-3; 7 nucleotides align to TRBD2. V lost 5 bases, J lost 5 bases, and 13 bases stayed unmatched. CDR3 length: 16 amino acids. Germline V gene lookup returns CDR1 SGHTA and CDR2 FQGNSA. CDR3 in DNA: TGTGCCAGCAGCCACCTTGGCGGGAGCGGACAAGATACGCAGTATTTT. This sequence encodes CASSHLGGSGQDTQYF.

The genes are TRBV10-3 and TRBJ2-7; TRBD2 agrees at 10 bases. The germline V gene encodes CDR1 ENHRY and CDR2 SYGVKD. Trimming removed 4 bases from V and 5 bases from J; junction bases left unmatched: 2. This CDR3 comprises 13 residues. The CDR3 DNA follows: TGTGCCATCAGTGGGCTAGCGGGGGACGAGCAGTACTTC. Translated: CAISGLAGDEQYF.